Given below is one T cell receptor beta chain in context. What it recognizes is unknown. This record comes from a study of T cells expressing NK-cell markers. Study at large: CD3+CD56+NKG2C+, CD3+CD56+NKG2C- and CD3+CD56-NKG2C+ T cells, once sorted, supplied the TCR beta repertoires. Eight donors were sequenced, of whom seven were HCMV-seropositive, while the remaining one was HCMV-seronegative. Study findings and constraints: It remained uncertain whether the expanded NKG2C+ T cell clones were specific for HCMV antigens.

From germline, CDR1 is MNHEY and CDR2 SMNVEV (reference sequence). The CDR3 is 15 residues long. TCRdb re-called the 5' RACE reads; one entry per CDR3 protein, DNA not given. The clone table shows 350,000 to 450,000 distinct CDR3 sequences, with the ten largest holding roughly 5.2%. The chain recombines TRBV27 with TRBJ2-7; checking the TCRdb D call of TRBD1 is not possible without DNA. The clonotype was recovered from a man aged 18 to 69 in good health. Sequencing used blood T cells: a sorted CD56 or NKG2C T cell subset, CD4+ or CD8+ T cells, or bulk PBMC T cells (not recorded which). CDR3 region: CASSSWGTSSYEQYF.